The entry below describes one TCR beta chain. This receptor's antigen is unknown. It has no much larger one-base neighbor in the sample; base qualities were not kept. TCRbeta CDR3 regions were amplified from genomic DNA using the immunoSEQ Assay, a bias-controlled multiplex PCR. In the authors' own workflow: Within the assay, amplification of reference gene primers was used to estimate how many nucleated cells each sample contained. Sequence reads were collapsed and filtered to measure the absolute abundance of every unique TCRbeta CDR3 rearrangement. Productive Simpson clonality was computed per sample as the square root of Simpson's diversity index over productive rearrangements. Imported from immuneACCESS, the table was reduced by TCRdb to in-frame sequences with V and J called. These copies leave out some clones; in studies compared against another copy, an unresolved V gene accounts for under half, and the cause of the remainder is not known. V, J and clone size are those of that table, while D and trimming were read from the DNA. This sample is represented by approximately 130,000 clones; over 70% of them were singletons. Together, the top ten hold 5.5% to 6.5% of the sample.

Taken from the germline V gene, the CDR1 and CDR2 loops are ENHRY and SYGVKD. V has 10 bases trimmed and J has 7 bases trimmed; junction bases matching no gene number 8. Including cysteine and phenylalanine, the CDR3 has 13 amino acids. Only the CDR3 DNA stays, 39 bases, in frame from base 1. The data stem from a study of blood T cell repertoires in COVID-19 (dated by TCRdb to 2018 to 2021). Regarding the complete study: Samples covering the acute and convalescent phases of COVID-19 were provided by collaborators in the United States, Italy and Spain. The material from the prospective study consisted of cDNA or gDNA derived from T cells, B-cell-depleted T cells, or PBMCs. Subjects who had been exposed to COVID-19, were actively infected with it, or had recovered from it provided the deeply sampled blood TCRbeta repertoires that made up the dataset. The repertoires were released in a freely available public database intended as a resource for research on the immune response to SARS-CoV-2. Nearly every sample came with metadata listing a de-identified subject ID, COVID-19 status, age in years and sex. HLA class I and class II types, where available, came from metadata supplied by the sample provider rather than from assay-based typing. The samples were drawn from two sources: the first 160 participants of the ongoing ImmuneRACE study, and fewer than 1,500 subjects contributed by 6 global collaborators. The paper as a whole reports these results and caveats: How much clinical and demographic metadata was included differed by source and by participant, and the metadata was provided uncurated.

The collaborating institutions used their own protocols to collect whole blood in K2EDTA tubes. Collaborator samples were shipped for TCRbeta analysis as frozen whole blood, isolated PBMCs, or DNA extracted from either sample type. Source material: peripheral blood. The sequence was collected from a man older than 75 with active or convalescent COVID-19. This receptor chain uses TRBV10-3 and TRBJ1-5; TRBD1 lines up with 9 middle nucleotides. The DNA sequence is TGTGCCACCCGGGACAGGGAGGACCAGCCCCAGCATTTT. It is translated as CATRDREDQPQHF.